These T cell receptor beta chains were read from a single sample in a study of blood T cell repertoires in COVID-19. Repertoires were generated with immunoSEQ multiplex PCR, while TCRdb's copy carries only in-frame clones and drops some. This table holds around 250,000 clones, under 90% found once. The material sequenced was peripheral blood. The receptors derive from a woman under 30 with acute or convalescent COVID-19. The CDR3 runs from the conserved cysteine through the conserved F or W. A D gene is named only where the DNA matches it firmly. Not every row has a clone size; where given, it reads once, few, many or a size class.

D: -
V: TRBV5-4
size: few
J: TRBJ1-4
DNA: TGTGCCAGCAGCTTGGGAGGGTTTGGTGAAAAACTGTTTTTT
CDR3: CASSLGGFGEKLFF

D: -
V: TRBV6-5
size: -
J: TRBJ1-5
DNA: TGTGCCAGCAGGCTGACGGGGATGAATCAGCCCCAGCATTTT
CDR3: CASRLTGMNQPQHF

D: TRBD2
V: TRBV13
size: -
J: TRBJ2-3
DNA: TGTGCCAGCAGCCCGGTCGGCGGGAGCGAATTTGCAGATACGCAGTATTTT
CDR3: CASSPVGGSEFADTQYF

D: -
V: TRBV28
size: -
J: TRBJ1-2
DNA: TGTGCCACTTATAGCCACGCGAACTATGGCTACACCTTC
CDR3: CATYSHANYGYTF

D: -
V: TRBV4-3
size: -
J: TRBJ2-2
DNA: TGCGCCAGCAGCCAAGGGCAGGGCAAGCTGTTTTTT
CDR3: CASSQGQGKLFF

D: TRBD1
V: TRBV29-1
size: -
J: TRBJ2-7
DNA: TGCAGCGTGCGATTCGGGGACAGACCCTACGAGCAGTACTTC
CDR3: CSVRFGDRPYEQYF

D: -
V: TRBV6-5
size: -
J: TRBJ1-2
DNA: TGTGCCATCTCGCCTGTTATCCGGGGAACGGGCTACACCTTC
CDR3: CAISPVIRGTGYTF

D: -
V: TRBV7-2
size: few
J: TRBJ1-6
DNA: TGTGCCAGCAGCTTCGAGTCGGATAATTCACCCCTCCACTTT
CDR3: CASSFESDNSPLHF

D: TRBD1
V: TRBV29-1
size: once
J: TRBJ1-6
DNA: TGCAGCGCCTTGACAGGGATGGATTCACCCCTCCACTTT
CDR3: CSALTGMDSPLHF

D: -
V: TRBV29-1
size: once
J: TRBJ1-2
DNA: TGCAGCGTCGAGTATGGCTACACCTTC
CDR3: CSVEYGYTF

D: -
V: TRBV27
size: -
J: TRBJ2-1
DNA: TGTGCCAGCAGTTTAAGGGGCAGCAACTCCTACAATGAGCAGTTCTTC
CDR3: CASSLRGSNSYNEQFF

D: -
V: TRBV27
size: -
J: TRBJ1-6
DNA: TGTGCCAGCAGTACGGGGGGTTATAATTCACCCCTCCACTTT
CDR3: CASSTGGYNSPLHF

D: -
V: TRBV28
size: -
J: TRBJ2-7
DNA: TGTGCCAGCAGTTTCCGACCCGCGGTAGTGGAGCAGTACTTC
CDR3: CASSFRPAVVEQYF

D: TRBD1
V: TRBV6-5
size: -
J: TRBJ1-2
DNA: TGTGCCAGCAGTTACTCTGGGACAGAGGGCTATGGCTACACCTTC
CDR3: CASSYSGTEGYGYTF

D: -
V: TRBV6-5
size: -
J: TRBJ1-5
DNA: TGTGCCAGTTCTCGAGGAGGTCAGCCCCAGCATTTT
CDR3: CASSRGGQPQHF

D: -
V: TRBV6-5
size: -
J: TRBJ2-5
DNA: TGTGCCAGCAGTCAGGTTATCAAAGAGACCCAGTACTTC
CDR3: CASSQVIKETQYF

D: TRBD1
V: TRBV9
size: -
J: TRBJ2-3
DNA: TGTGCCAGCAGCGAAGGGACAGGGAGGCAGTATTTT
CDR3: CASSEGTGRQYF

D: TRBD2
V: TRBV25-1
size: -
J: TRBJ2-1
DNA: TGTGCCAGCAGTGACCCGGGACTAGCGCACCATGAGCAGTTCTTC
CDR3: CASSDPGLAHHEQFF

D: TRBD2
V: TRBV24-1
size: -
J: TRBJ2-7
DNA: TGTGCCACCATTCTAGCGGGAGGGAGCTCCTACGAGCAGTACTTC
CDR3: CATILAGGSSYEQYF

D: -
V: TRBV18
size: -
J: TRBJ2-7
DNA: TGTGCCAGCTCACCATCCCAGGGGTACGAGCAGTACTTC
CDR3: CASSPSQGYEQYF

D: -
V: TRBV27
size: -
J: TRBJ2-2
DNA: TGTGCCAGCAGTGATTCCGGTGAAACCGGGGAGCTGTTTTTT
CDR3: CASSDSGETGELFF

D: -
V: TRBV3-1/TRBV3-2
size: -
J: TRBJ1-4
DNA: TGTGCCAGCAGCCAAGGCGGAGGGCTAAGGACTAATGAAAAACTGTTTTTT
CDR3: CASSQGGGLRTNEKLFF

D: -
V: TRBV10-3
size: -
J: TRBJ1-5
DNA: TGTGCCATCAGTGAGTTAAGTGGGGGCAGCCAGCCCCAGCATTTT
CDR3: CAISELSGGSQPQHF

D: -
V: TRBV21-1
size: -
J: TRBJ2-6
DNA: TGTGCCAGCACCGAACCGGGGGGCGCCCAAAGGGCCAACGTCCTGACTTTC
CDR3: CASTEPGGAQRANVLTF

D: -
V: TRBV15
size: -
J: TRBJ1-1
DNA: TGTGCCACCAGCGTAGCGGGTCTGAACACTGAAGCTTTCTTT
CDR3: CATSVAGLNTEAFF

D: TRBD2
V: TRBV7-9
size: -
J: TRBJ2-2
DNA: TGTGCCAGCAGCTTGGCGGGAGGGCCGGGCACCGGGGAGCTGTTTTTT
CDR3: CASSLAGGPGTGELFF

D: -
V: TRBV14
size: -
J: TRBJ1-1
DNA: TGTGCCAGCAGCTCACTGGACAGAGAAGCTTTCTTT
CDR3: CASSSLDREAFF

D: TRBD2
V: TRBV19
size: -
J: TRBJ2-1
DNA: TGTGCCAGTAGTATAGGGCGGGAGGGCAATGAGCAGTTCTTC
CDR3: CASSIGREGNEQFF

D: -
V: TRBV6-2/TRBV6-3
size: few
J: TRBJ1-5
DNA: TGTGCCAGCAGTACCACAGGGATCTATCAGCCCCAGCATTTT
CDR3: CASSTTGIYQPQHF

D: TRBD2
V: TRBV4-1
size: -
J: TRBJ2-1
DNA: TGCGCCAGCAGCCAGTTCGGGACTACAAGCTCCTACAATGAGCAGTTCTTC
CDR3: CASSQFGTTSSYNEQFF

D: TRBD1
V: TRBV7-9
size: -
J: TRBJ1-1
DNA: TGTGCCAGCAGCTTAGCGCTTGTCGAGACAGGGGCCACTGAAGCTTTCTTT
CDR3: CASSLALVETGATEAFF

D: -
V: TRBV28
size: -
J: TRBJ2-1
DNA: TGTGCCAGCAGTTCCTTTTCGGGGGGCTCTTCCCGAGTCTATGAGCAGTTCTTC
CDR3: CASSSFSGGSSRVYEQFF

D: TRBD2
V: TRBV4-1
size: -
J: TRBJ2-5
DNA: TGCGCCAGTAGCCACCCCAAGCCCCAGGTGTTGATAGGGAGGGATCAAGAGACCCAGTACTTC
CDR3: CASSHPKPQVLIGRDQETQYF

D: -
V: TRBV28
size: once
J: TRBJ1-1
DNA: TGTGCCAGCAGTCCATTAGGACAGCTGGCTTTCTTT
CDR3: CASSPLGQLAFF

D: -
V: TRBV27
size: -
J: TRBJ2-7
DNA: TGTGCCAGCAGTTGGGGGGGCTCATCCTACGAGCAGTACTTC
CDR3: CASSWGGSSYEQYF

D: -
V: TRBV7-2
size: few
J: TRBJ1-1
DNA: TGTGCCAGCAGCTTACCGGGGGGCGTCACTGAAGCTTTCTTT
CDR3: CASSLPGGVTEAFF

D: TRBD2
V: TRBV19
size: few
J: TRBJ2-1
DNA: TGTGCCAGTACCTTAGCGGGATGGTCTTCCTACAATGAGCAGTTCTTC
CDR3: CASTLAGWSSYNEQFF

D: -
V: TRBV5-8
size: -
J: TRBJ2-7
DNA: TGTGCCAGCAGCGGGTATAAAAAGGACAGACCCTACGAGCAGTACTTC
CDR3: CASSGYKKDRPYEQYF

D: -
V: TRBV5-1
size: -
J: TRBJ1-1
DNA: TGCGCCAGCAGCTTAACAGGGCCCACTGAAGCTTTCTTT
CDR3: CASSLTGPTEAFF

D: TRBD1
V: TRBV30
size: once
J: TRBJ2-1
DNA: TGTGCCTGGAGTGGAATCTGGACAGGGGGTTTCAATGAGCAGTTCTTC
CDR3: CAWSGIWTGGFNEQFF

D: TRBD2
V: TRBV9
size: -
J: TRBJ2-7
DNA: TGTGCCAGCAGCGGGGCCGATGGGTCGGGAGGTTTTCTTGAGCAGTACTTC
CDR3: CASSGADGSGGFLEQYF

D: TRBD1
V: TRBV19
size: -
J: TRBJ1-6
DNA: TGTGCCAGTAGTATTGATCGACAGGGGGCGGGATCACCCCTCCACTTT
CDR3: CASSIDRQGAGSPLHF

D: TRBD1
V: TRBV6-5
size: -
J: TRBJ1-1
DNA: TGTGCCAGCAGCCGTGACAGGGAGAACACTGAAGCTTTCTTT
CDR3: CASSRDRENTEAFF

D: TRBD1
V: TRBV6-4
size: -
J: TRBJ2-7
DNA: TGTGCCAGCAGTCCGGGACAGAGCTCCTACGAGCAGTACTTC
CDR3: CASSPGQSSYEQYF

D: -
V: TRBV6-5
size: -
J: TRBJ1-6
DNA: TGTGCCAGCAGTTACTCCGGGGATTCACCCCTCCACTTT
CDR3: CASSYSGDSPLHF

D: -
V: TRBV6-5
size: -
J: TRBJ1-1
DNA: TGTGCCAGCACCCCTCTTTGGCCAAACACTGAAGCTTTCTTT
CDR3: CASTPLWPNTEAFF

D: TRBD1
V: TRBV5-1
size: -
J: TRBJ2-1
DNA: TGCGCCAGCAGCCTAACAGGGGGCAATGAGCAGTTCTTC
CDR3: CASSLTGGNEQFF

D: -
V: TRBV7-9
size: -
J: TRBJ2-1
DNA: TGTGCCAGCAGCCCCCCTACGTCGCCAGGGAATGAGCAGTTCTTC
CDR3: CASSPPTSPGNEQFF

D: TRBD2
V: TRBV7-2
size: -
J: TRBJ2-7
DNA: TGTGCCAGCAGCCGAGGACTAGCCTACGAGCAGTACTTC
CDR3: CASSRGLAYEQYF

D: -
V: TRBV27
size: -
J: TRBJ2-2
DNA: TGTGCCAGCAGTCCGTCCGCGGACACCGGGGAGCTGTTTTTT
CDR3: CASSPSADTGELFF

D: -
V: TRBV19
size: -
J: TRBJ2-7
DNA: TGTGCCAGTACCCCTGGGGGGAGCCCCTCCTACGAGCAGTACTTC
CDR3: CASTPGGSPSYEQYF

D: TRBD1
V: TRBV28
size: -
J: TRBJ2-7
DNA: TGTGCCAGCAGAGGACCGGGACAGGGCTCCTACGAGCAGTACTTC
CDR3: CASRGPGQGSYEQYF

D: TRBD1
V: TRBV5-1
size: -
J: TRBJ1-5
DNA: TGCGCCAGCAGCGTCCCCGCCAGGGGGCGTTTAGGTCAGCCCCAGCATTTT
CDR3: CASSVPARGRLGQPQHF

D: -
V: TRBV2
size: once
J: TRBJ1-2
DNA: TGTGCCAGCAGTGGTCGGGGGTGGGTCTATGGCTACACCTTC
CDR3: CASSGRGWVYGYTF

D: -
V: TRBV9
size: -
J: TRBJ2-2
DNA: TGTGCCAGCAGCCCTAGGGCAGCAGGGATCCACGGGGAGCTGTTTTTT
CDR3: CASSPRAAGIHGELFF

D: -
V: TRBV3-1/TRBV3-2
size: -
J: TRBJ1-2
DNA: TGTGCCAGCAGCCAAGTAGCAGTCGGCGATGGCTACACCTTC
CDR3: CASSQVAVGDGYTF

D: TRBD1
V: TRBV11-3
size: -
J: TRBJ2-7
DNA: TGTGCCAGCAGCGCGAACAGGGGCTACGAGCAGTACTTC
CDR3: CASSANRGYEQYF

D: TRBD2
V: TRBV9
size: -
J: TRBJ2-2
DNA: TGTGCCAGCAGAGAGGGACTAGCGGGAGGTAAAGCCGGGGAGCTGTTTTTT
CDR3: CASREGLAGGKAGELFF

D: TRBD1
V: TRBV18
size: many
J: TRBJ2-2
DNA: TGTGCCAGCTCACCACAAGGGGGCGCGAACACCGGGGAGCTGTTTTTT
CDR3: CASSPQGGANTGELFF